Sequencing of this T cell receptor (beta chain) was carried out in a study of T cell responses to AZD1222 COVID-19 vaccine. Findings of the study overall: Baseline antibody screening turned up just six seropositive AZD1222 recipients. There were vaccine-associated CD4 TCRs across spike, dominant at 160-218 and 743-854. Donor demographics were predominantly white British with a female majority; clonal diversity may be underestimated.

Trimming left V 0 bases short and J 1 base short, with 5 bases between. Germline V gene sequence: CDR1 SGHTA, CDR2 FQGNSA. This CDR3 has 14 residues. Worth noting for this clone: The antigen is undetermined.

The repertoire was sequenced with immunoSEQ multiplex PCR; TCRdb's copy has only in-frame clones and lacks some. The data contain about 140,000 clones, nearly 90% of them singletons. The chain links TRBV7-2 to TRBJ2-3, with D tentatively TRBD2 (5 bases). The TCR sequence derives from an adult who received the MenACWY meningococcal vaccine as a control. The sample was peripheral blood, taken 28 days after the second dose of the MenACWY control vaccine. CDR3 DNA sequence: TGTGCCAGCAGCTTAGCGCGGGGCACAGATACGCAGTATTTT. It encodes CASSLARGTDTQYF.